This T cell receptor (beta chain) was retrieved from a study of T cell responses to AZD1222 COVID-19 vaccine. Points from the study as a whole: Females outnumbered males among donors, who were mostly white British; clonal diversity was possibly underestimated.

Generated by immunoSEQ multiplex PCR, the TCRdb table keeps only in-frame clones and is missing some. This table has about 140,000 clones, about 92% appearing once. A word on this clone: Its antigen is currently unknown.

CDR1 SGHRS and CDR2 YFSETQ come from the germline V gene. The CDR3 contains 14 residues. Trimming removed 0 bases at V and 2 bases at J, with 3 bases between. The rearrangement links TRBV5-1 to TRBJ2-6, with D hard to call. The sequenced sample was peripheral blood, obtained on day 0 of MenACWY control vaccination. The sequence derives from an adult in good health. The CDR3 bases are TGCGCCAGCAGCTTGGATACTGGGGCCAACGTCCTGACTTTC. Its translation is CASSLDTGANVLTF.